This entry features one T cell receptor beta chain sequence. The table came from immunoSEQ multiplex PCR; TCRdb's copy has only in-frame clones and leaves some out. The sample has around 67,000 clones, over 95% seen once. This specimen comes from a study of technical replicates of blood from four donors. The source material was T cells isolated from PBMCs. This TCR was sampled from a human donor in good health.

The CDR3: CATAPLTATGNTIYF. CDR3 in DNA: TGTGCCACCGCACCCTTGACAGCTACTGGAAACACCATATATTTT. This chain joins TRBV6-1 and TRBJ1-3, with TRBD1 as a possible D gene (5 bases). With 10 bases removed from V and 2 bases from J, the gap between germline ends came to 18 bases. This CDR3 comprises 15 residues. Germline V CDR1 and CDR2: MNHNS, SASEGT.